Presented here are 25 T cell receptor beta chains from one specimen sequenced in a study of T cell responses to AZD1222 COVID-19 vaccine. Profiling relied on immunoSEQ multiplex PCR, and the TCRdb table lists in-frame clones only, not all of them. The table lists approximately 180,000 clones, 88% of them singletons, with roughly a quarter in the top ten. Material: peripheral blood, obtained 28 days after the second AZD1222 dose. The receptors were gathered from an adult who received the AZD1222 COVID-19 vaccine.

V usage is TRBV11-1 and J usage is TRBJ1-6; possible D gene TRBD1, 5 bases. The CDR3 loop spans 16 amino acids. Deletions cut 5 bases from V and 4 bases from J, with 15 bases between. Germline lookup yields CDR1 SGHAT and CDR2 FQDESV (reference sequence). The CDR3 DNA is TGTGCCAGCAGCAGAGACAGAGGTGGATATAATTCACCCCTCCACTTT. Translating gives CASSRDRGGYNSPLHF. Drawing the rest from reference TRBV11-1 and TRBJ1-6, the complete variable domain is EAEVAQSPRYKITEKSQAVAFWCDPISGHATLYWYRQILGQGPELLVQFQDESVVDDSQLPKDRFSAERLKGVDSTLKIQPAELGDSAMYLCASSRDRGGYNSPLHFGNGTRLTVT.

In DNA form, the CDR3 reads TGTGCCACCTGTTCCGCCAGGGGAGGTAGCAATCAGCCCCAGCATTTT. Amino acid sequence: CATCSARGGSNQPQHF. The chain is built from TRBV28 and TRBJ1-5, with a weak D call TRBD1 (6 bases). The V gene's germline CDR1 is MDHEN and CDR2 SYDVKM. Deletions cut 10 bases from V and 0 bases from J, with 19 bases between. This CDR3 is 16 amino acids long.

V gene TRBV19 combines with J gene TRBJ2-6; maybe TRBD1 (5 bases). The V end lost 5 bases, the J end lost 0 bases, and 14 bases lay between the germline ends. This CDR3 contains 17 residues. From germline, CDR1 is LNHDA and CDR2 SQIVND (reference sequence). The CDR3 DNA reads TGTGCCAGTAGTGCTCAGGGCACTCACTCTGGGGCCAACGTCCTGACTTTC. Amino acids: CASSAQGTHSGANVLTF.

For the CDR3, the DNA is TGCGCCAGCAGCCCGAGCGACAGGGGTTCATCGTTCTTC. Residues: CASSPSDRGSSFF. The chain combines TRBV5-1 with TRBJ2-1, with 8 positions matching TRBD1. J gave up 15 bases and V 4 bases, and 12 bases lay outside the gene matches. Germline values: CDR1 SGHRS, CDR2 YFSETQ. This CDR3 contains 13 residues.

V gene TRBV6-5 combines with J gene TRBJ1-5; TRBD1 might be the D (5 bases). Germline lookup yields CDR1 MNHEY and CDR2 SVGAGI. V was shortened by 8 bases and J by 3 bases, with 17 bases between the two germline ends. CDR3 length: 15 residues. This CDR3 reads CASPRAGQINQPQHF. In DNA form, the CDR3 reads TGTGCCAGCCCTCGAGCGGGGCAGATCAATCAGCCCCAGCATTTT.

CDR3 loop: CAISERGNHGTGELFF. The CDR3 bases are TGTGCCATCAGTGAGAGGGGTAACCACGGCACCGGGGAGCTGTTTTTT. This rearrangement joins TRBV10-3 to TRBJ2-2; TRBD1 is a possible D gene (5 bases). This CDR3 is 16 amino acids long. Per the germline V gene, CDR1 is ENHRY and CDR2 is SYGVKD. V shed 2 bases and J shed 4 bases, with 14 bases lying between them.

The J gene is TRBJ2-4, the V gene TRBV28, with D possibly matching TRBD2 (7 bases). With 5 bases removed from V and 2 bases from J, the gap between germline ends came to 13 bases. Per germline, CDR1 MDHEN and CDR2 SYDVKM. This CDR3 has 15 amino acids. The CDR3 nucleotides are TGTGCCAGCAGTCGAGGGGGGGGAACCAAAAACATTCAGTACTTC. As protein: CASSRGGGTKNIQYF.

The chain is built from TRBV3-1 (or the pseudogene TRBV3-2) and TRBJ1-3; D ambiguous. The CDR3 is made up of 16 amino acids. V was clipped by 4 bases and J by 1 base, with 14 bases between them. Germline-derived CDR1 and CDR2 are LGHDT and YNNKEL (reference sequence). The CDR3 region has the DNA TGTGCCAGCAGCCGGAGTCCACCCCGGTCTGGAAACACCATATATTTT. Translating it yields CASSRSPPRSGNTIYF.

The chain uses TRBV4-1 and TRBJ1-6; D ambiguous. Trimming stripped 0 bases from V and 9 bases from J, with 15 bases between. Looked up from germline, CDR1 is MGHRA and CDR2 is YSYEKL. The CDR3 runs to 16 residues. This CDR3 reads CASSQELKGSSSPLHF. The CDR3, as DNA: TGCGCCAGCAGCCAAGAACTAAAGGGATCAAGTTCACCCCTCCACTTT.

This chain uses TRBV5-6 with TRBJ2-7; 7 nucleotides match TRBD2. CDR1 and CDR2 (germline): SGHDT, YYEEEE. V dropped 7 bases and J dropped 3; count of bases not matched to a gene: 16. The CDR3 consists of 16 residues. CDR3 in amino acids: CASSAGVGRGGYEQYF. In nucleotides, the CDR3 is TGTGCCAGCTCCGCGGGAGTGGGACGAGGAGGCTACGAGCAGTACTTC.

The chain combines TRBV28 with TRBJ1-2, with 8 bases matching TRBD1. Germline loops: CDR1 MDHEN, CDR2 SYDVKM. This CDR3 contains 16 residues. V was pared by 1 base and J by 6 bases, with 10 bases of the junction left unmatched. The CDR3 protein is CASSLSLQGAGDGYTF. The CDR3 DNA sequence: TGTGCCAGCAGTTTATCCCTTCAGGGGGCAGGGGATGGCTACACCTTC.

The rearrangement joins TRBV28 to TRBJ2-5; D not resolved. This CDR3 region has 13 residues. Germline lookup yields CDR1 MDHEN and CDR2 SYDVKM. V was cut by 6 bases and J by 4 bases, with 12 bases left in between. CDR3 residues: CASRLHDRETQYF. CDR3 coding DNA: TGTGCCAGCAGGTTGCACGATCGAGAGACCCAGTACTTC.

A single count supports this clone. The chain has TRBV5-4 and TRBJ2-7, with 9 positions matching TRBD2. Unmatched junction bases numbered 8, after V lost 6 bases and J lost 1 base. Per the germline V gene, CDR1 is SGHNT and CDR2 is YYREEE (reference sequence). This CDR3 spans 15 amino acids. The CDR3 sequence: CASTYSGRQSYEQYF. CDR3 nucleotide sequence: TGTGCCAGCACCTATAGCGGGAGACAGTCCTACGAGCAGTACTTC.

The V and J genes are TRBV9 and TRBJ2-1, with 8 bases that match TRBD1. V shed 6 bases, J shed 5 bases, and the junction held 7 bases outside the gene matches. CDR3 length: 14 residues. The germline gives CDR1 SGDLS, CDR2 YYNGEE. This CDR3 reads CASNTDRGHNEQFF. CDR3 nucleotide sequence: TGTGCCAGCAACACCGACAGGGGACACAATGAGCAGTTCTTC.

The DNA of the CDR3 is TGTGCCAGCAGCGCCCCGGGGGGGCCCGACAATGAGCAGTTCTTC. Its translation is CASSAPGGPDNEQFF. The chain is built from TRBV5-6 and TRBJ2-1, with TRBD2 matching over 8 bases. The germline V gene has CDR1 SGHDT and CDR2 YYEEEE. The J segment lost 5 bases and the V segment lost 4 bases, leaving 8 bases of the junction unmatched. This CDR3 contains 15 residues.

DNA of the CDR3: TGTGCCAGCAGCTTAGACCTGGGCAGGGTCGAGTCACCCCTCCACTTT. The encoded protein is CASSLDLGRVESPLHF. J is TRBJ1-6 and V is TRBV11-2, with D perhaps matching TRBD1 (5 bases). Germline CDR1 reads SGHAT; CDR2 reads FQNNGV. The CDR3 contains 16 residues. V lost 0 bases to trimming and J lost 10 bases, with 16 bases between them. Complete variable domain (other parts from reference TRBV11-2 and TRBJ1-6): EAGVAQSPRYKIIEKRQSVAFWCNPISGHATLYWYQQILGQGPKLLIQFQNNGVVDDSQLPKDRFSAERLKGVDSTLKIQPAKLEDSAVYLCASSLDLGRVESPLHFGNGTRLTVT.

The V gene is TRBV19, the J gene TRBJ2-5; D possibly corresponds to TRBD2 (6 bases). Germline lookup yields CDR1 LNHDA and CDR2 SQIVND (reference sequence). The CDR3 is 13 amino acids. V lost 9 bases to trimming and J lost 5 bases, with 16 bases between them. The CDR3 DNA sequence: TGTGCCAGCACGGCGGGGCATCGGGAGACCCAGTACTTC. The encoded protein is CASTAGHRETQYF.

This clone was detected only a few times. V usage is TRBV19 and J usage is TRBJ1-6; no firm D call. Trimming cost V 9 bases and J 0 bases, with 9 bases left between them. CDR3 length: 14 residues. The germline V gene encodes CDR1 LNHDA and CDR2 SQIVND (reference sequence). For the CDR3, the DNA is TGTGCCAGCCGTCGTTACTCCTATAATTCACCCCTCCACTTT. It codes for CASRRYSYNSPLHF.

This clone was seen a few times. The genes are TRBV4-1 and TRBJ2-1; the D gene is possibly TRBD2 (6 bases). CDR3 length: 17 residues. Deletions cut 3 bases from V and 0 bases from J, with 15 bases between. The germline V gene has CDR1 MGHRA and CDR2 YSYEKL. For the CDR3, the DNA is TGCGCCAGCAGCCAGGAACCCGGGAGAAGCTCCTACAATGAGCAGTTCTTC. Translating gives CASSQEPGRSSYNEQFF.

This clone was recorded once. The gene calls are TRBV27 and TRBJ2-7; TRBD1 is a possible D gene (6 bases). CDR3 length equals 15 residues. With 6 bases removed from V and 4 bases from J, the gap between germline ends came to 19 bases. The V gene's germline CDR1 is MNHEY and CDR2 SMNVEV (reference sequence). The CDR3 sequence: CASSLAQGFSYEQYF. As DNA, the CDR3 is TGTGCCAGCAGCCTCGCTCAGGGGTTTAGTTACGAGCAGTACTTC.

The chain has TRBV6-2 or TRBV6-3 and TRBJ1-2; TRBD1 agrees at 7 bases. Germline trimming cut 5 bases from V and 3 bases from J; bases unmatched to any gene: 9. The germline V gene encodes CDR1 MNHEY and CDR2 SVGEGT. The CDR3 sequence is 15 residues long. CDR3 region: CASSVQGLRDYGYTF. In DNA, the CDR3 is TGTGCCAGCAGTGTACAGGGGCTCCGCGACTATGGCTACACCTTC.

The chain joins TRBV5-1 to TRBJ2-7; 11 nucleotides align to TRBD2. The CDR3 runs 14 residues. The ends lost 2 bases at V and 4 bases at J; junction bases unmatched: 2. Germline CDR1 reads SGHRS; CDR2 reads YFSETQ. DNA of the CDR3: TGCGCCAGCAGCTTTTTAGCGGGAGGGTACGAGCAGTACTTC. It translates to CASSFLAGGYEQYF. The full variable domain, with the rest looked up from reference TRBV5-1 and TRBJ2-7, is KAGVTQTPRYLIKTRGQQVTLSCSPISGHRSVSWYQQTPGQGLQFLFEYFSETQRNKGNFPGRFSGRQFSNSRSEMNVSTLELGDSALYLCASSFLAGGYEQYFGPGTRLTVT.

V usage is TRBV9 and J usage is TRBJ1-2, with a possible D match to TRBD1 (6 bases). The germline CDR1 and CDR2 sequences are SGDLS and YYNGEE. Trimming left V 4 bases short and J 3 bases short, with 19 bases between. CDR3 length equals 16 residues. Written as DNA, the CDR3 is TGTGCCAGCAGCAAATCGAACAGGGCTGAATACTATGGCTACACCTTC. Its protein is CASSKSNRAEYYGYTF. Drawing the rest from reference TRBV9 and TRBJ1-2, the complete variable domain is DSGVTQTPKHLITATGQRVTLRCSPRSGDLSVYWYQQSLDQGLQFLIQYYNGEERAKGNILERFSAQQFPDLHSELNLSSLELGDSALYFCASSKSNRAEYYGYTFGSGTRLTVV.

The gene calls are TRBV12-3 or TRBV12-4 and TRBJ2-7, with D unclear. V lost 10 bases and J lost 7, with 17 bases in between. The CDR3 contains 12 residues. The CDR3 sequence: CATGPQLMEQYF. The CDR3 DNA is TGTGCCACTGGGCCCCAACTTATGGAGCAGTACTTC.

The V gene is TRBV6-5, the J gene TRBJ2-7, with 8 bases fitting TRBD1. This CDR3 comprises 14 residues. CDR1 MNHEY and CDR2 SVGAGI come from the germline V gene. With 0 bases clipped from V and 6 bases from J, the junction kept 4 bases outside the gene matches. Here the CDR3 reads CASSYSTGGAEQYF. DNA for the CDR3: TGTGCCAGCAGTTACTCTACAGGGGGAGCCGAGCAGTACTTC.